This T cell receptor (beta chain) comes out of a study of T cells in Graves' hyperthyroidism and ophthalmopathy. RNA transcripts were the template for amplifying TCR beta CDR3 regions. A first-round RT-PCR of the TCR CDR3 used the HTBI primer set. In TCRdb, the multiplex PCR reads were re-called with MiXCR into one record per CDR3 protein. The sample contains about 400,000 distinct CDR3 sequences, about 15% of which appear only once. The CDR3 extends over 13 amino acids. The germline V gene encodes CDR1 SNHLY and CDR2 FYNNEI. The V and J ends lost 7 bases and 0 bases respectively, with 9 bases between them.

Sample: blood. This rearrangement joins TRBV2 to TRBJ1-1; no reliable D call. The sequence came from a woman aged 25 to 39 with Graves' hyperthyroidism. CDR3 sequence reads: CASMNLMNTEAFF. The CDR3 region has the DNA TGTGCCAGCATGAACCTCATGAACACTGAAGCTTTCTTT.